Here is one TCR beta chain with its context. What antigen it recognizes has not been identified. One base away there is no much larger clone; base qualities are not given. CDR3 length: 16 amino acids, cysteine to phenylalanine. Of the read, only the CDR3 DNA is kept; its 48 bases are in frame from base 1. The CDR1 and CDR2 encoded by the germline V gene are SGHDN and FVKESK. V is cut by 1 base and J by 8 bases, and the space between the germline ends is 19 bases. Genomic DNA was isolated from the sorted cells so that the TCRbeta CDR3 region could be sequenced. TCRbeta CDR3 regions were sequenced using the immunoSEQ Assay. In its TCRdb copy, this immuneACCESS table keeps in-frame sequences only and misses some clones. Where compared with another copy, unresolved V genes explain less than half of these, and the others have no known cause. Present in this sample are over 50,000 clones, roughly 85% of which were seen just once. In total, the top ten clones hold around 0.52% of the sample.

The trial excluded patients who had a history of autoimmune disease or who were on systemic immunosuppression. In every dose cohort, peripheral blood was drawn for TCR sequencing at baseline, cycle 4 day 1, and cycle 7 day 1. The samples were taken from a phase I, first-in-human, multicenter, open-label dose-escalation trial of ivuxolimab. Adults with locally advanced or metastatic head and neck squamous cell, hepatocellular, melanoma or renal cell carcinoma were enrolled in the trial. Before TCR sequencing, CD4+ and CD8+ T cells were separately sorted from peripheral blood. The data were taken from a study of OX40 agonist ivuxolimab in advanced cancers. Notes on the research overall: Ivuxolimab was an agonistic, fully human IgG2 monoclonal antibody directed against OX40 (CD134), a costimulatory receptor. Intravenous ivuxolimab was administered to patients every 2 weeks at six dose levels: 0.01, 0.1, 0.3, 1.5, 3 and 10 mg/kg. Of the approximately 54 patients in dose escalation, 19 had hepatocellular carcinoma, around 15 had melanoma, 9 had renal cell carcinoma and 9 had head and neck cancer. In the dose-escalation cohort, 70% to 85% of patients were male, and the mean age was around 60 years with a range of roughly 20 to 85. Patients were allowed to have had prior anti-PD-1, anti-PD-L1 or anti-CTLA-4 therapy, and around 37% of the dose-escalation patients had previously received checkpoint inhibitors. Partial responses occurred in three dose-escalation patients, of whom one had hepatocellular carcinoma and two had cutaneous melanoma. The purpose of peripheral TCRbeta sequencing was to test whether ivuxolimab changed TCR sequence diversity and led to clonal T-cell expansion. The monotherapy dose-escalation portion (N of about 52 patients) of the phase I ivuxolimab trial is reported in the paper.

Results the study describes overall, beyond this receptor: After ivuxolimab, more expanded clones were found on average in CD8+ T cells than in CD4+ T cells. The antigen specificity of the clonally expanded peripheral T cells was not determined. In the 0.1-3.0 mg/kg groups, partial responders were among the patients with the lowest normalized peripheral clonal expansion, particularly in CD8+ T cells. Low levels of normalized T-cell clonal expansion were also seen in some patients who did not respond. Clonal expansion of both CD4+ and CD8+ blood T cells was observed from baseline to week 6 at doses 0.1 to 3.0 mg/kg.

This clonotype was obtained from an adult with an advanced solid tumor such as melanoma, head and neck, liver or kidney cancer. The sample was CD4+ or CD8+ T cells sorted from blood, taken in a trial of the OX40 agonist ivuxolimab. This sequence uses TRBV14 and TRBJ2-3; the D gene is perhaps TRBD2, on 6 matching bases. CDR3 region: CASSQGGPQVGGTQYF. The sequence in DNA is TGTGCCAGCAGCCAAGGGGGCCCCCAGGTGGGAGGTACGCAGTATTTT.